This entry describes one T cell receptor (beta chain). Its antigen remains unknown. Splitting of CD4+ cells produced CD45RA+ naive and CD45RA-negative memory subsets. These data originate in a study of shared clonotypes between healthy human individuals. Study-wide background: Donors had three CD4 naive, three CD4 memory, two CD8 naive and one CD8 memory plate apiece. Findings and limits, study-wide: The naive CD4 repertoires of a few donors were compared, and about 5% of clonotypes were shared. The sampled material consisted only of blood, and tissue repertoires are likely to differ.

Data came from immunoSEQ multiplex PCR; TCRdb stores just in-frame clones and leaves some out. The table records about 980,000 clones, 76% of them present only once. Trimming removed 1 base at V and 5 bases at J, with 15 bases between. The CDR3 sequence is 16 residues long. The receptor was isolated from a man younger than 35 in good health. The genes are TRBV5-3 and TRBJ2-2, with D hard to call. TRBV5-3 is marked as an open reading frame, function uncertain. Input material: memory CD4+ T cells sorted from blood. The subset here: CD45RA-negative fraction. The CDR3 region has the DNA TGTGCCAGAAGCTTGAGATCGCAGACGAGAACCGGGGAGCTGTTTTTT. This encodes CARSLRSQTRTGELFF.